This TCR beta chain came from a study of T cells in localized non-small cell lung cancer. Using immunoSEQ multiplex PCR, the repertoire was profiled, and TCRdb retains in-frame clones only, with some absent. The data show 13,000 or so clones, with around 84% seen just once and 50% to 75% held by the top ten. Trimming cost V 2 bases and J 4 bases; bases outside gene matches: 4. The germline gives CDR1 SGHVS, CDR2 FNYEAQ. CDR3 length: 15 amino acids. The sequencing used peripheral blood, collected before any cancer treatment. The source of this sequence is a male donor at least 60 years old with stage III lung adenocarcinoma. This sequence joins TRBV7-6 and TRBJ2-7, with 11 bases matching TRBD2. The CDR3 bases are TGTGCCAGCAGCTTAAAACTAGCGGGAGAGTACGAGCAGTACTTC. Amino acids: CASSLKLAGEYEQYF.